The rows below give T cell receptor beta chains drawn from one sample of a study of PD-1 blockade in classical Hodgkin lymphoma. The data were produced by immunoSEQ multiplex PCR, yet TCRdb's version contains in-frame clones alone and is incomplete. The sample lists some 48,000 clones, more than 75% seen once, with 19% in the top ten. Sequenced here: peripheral blood mononuclear cells (PBMCs), sampled before the fourth cycle of nivolumab. The origin of the receptors is a human donor with classical Hodgkin lymphoma. The CDR3 runs from the conserved cysteine through the conserved F or W. A D gene is named only where the DNA matches it firmly. Size is stated for part of the rows, as once, few or many counts, or as a class when the clone is expanded.

v_gene	abundance	d_gene	j_gene	CDR3nt	CDR3aa
TRBV7-3	.	TRBD2	TRBJ2-3	TGTGCCAGCAGCTTACCTAGCGGGGAAGGGGACACGCAGTATTTT	CASSLPSGEGDTQYF
TRBV7-2	.	.	TRBJ1-2	TGTGCCAGCAGCCCCGGTAGGGTAGCTAACTATGGCTACACCTTC	CASSPGRVANYGYTF
TRBV5-1	.	TRBD2	TRBJ2-3	TGCGCCAGCAGCCCACCGGCAAGGCTAGCGGGGGGGGCAGATACGCAGTATTTT	CASSPPARLAGGADTQYF
TRBV6-5	.	.	TRBJ1-6	TGTGCCAGCAGTTACTCCTTGGGGGGGAATTCACCCCTCCACTTT	CASSYSLGGNSPLHF
TRBV15	.	TRBD1	TRBJ1-1	TGTGCCACCAGCTTTTGGGACAGGGCGGACACTGAAGCTTTCTTT	CATSFWDRADTEAFF
TRBV5-6	.	.	TRBJ2-5	TGTGCCAGCAGCCCACCGGGGGAGACCCAGTACTTC	CASSPPGETQYF
TRBV29-1	.	.	TRBJ2-5	TGCAGCGTTAACTTAGGGGGGCTAGAGACCCAGTACTTC	CSVNLGGLETQYF
TRBV7-6	.	.	TRBJ2-3	TGTGCCAGCAGCTTATGGACAGATACGCAGTATTTT	CASSLWTDTQYF
TRBV21-1	few	.	TRBJ2-7	TGTGCCAGCAGCAAAGTGATCAGGGGGGAGTACGAGCAGTACTTC	CASSKVIRGEYEQYF
TRBV7-2	.	.	TRBJ2-7	TGTGCCAGCAGCTCTAGACAGGACGGCGAGCAGTACTTC	CASSSRQDGEQYF
TRBV7-9	.	.	TRBJ1-2	TGTGCCAGCACTCCCCAGGGAGGGGCTAACTATGGCTACACCTTC	CASTPQGGANYGYTF
TRBV7-8	.	TRBD1	TRBJ2-7	TGTGCCAGCAGCCCTCTTGGACAGGGAAGCTCCTACGAGCAGTACTTC	CASSPLGQGSSYEQYF
TRBV2	.	.	TRBJ1-1	TGTGCCAGCAGGCCCTTATCCACTGAAGCTTTCTTT	CASRPLSTEAFF
TRBV7-9	.	.	TRBJ2-5	TGTGCCAGCAGCTCCATAAGCTCGGTGGAATGGACAACCCAGTACTTC	CASSSISSVEWTTQYF